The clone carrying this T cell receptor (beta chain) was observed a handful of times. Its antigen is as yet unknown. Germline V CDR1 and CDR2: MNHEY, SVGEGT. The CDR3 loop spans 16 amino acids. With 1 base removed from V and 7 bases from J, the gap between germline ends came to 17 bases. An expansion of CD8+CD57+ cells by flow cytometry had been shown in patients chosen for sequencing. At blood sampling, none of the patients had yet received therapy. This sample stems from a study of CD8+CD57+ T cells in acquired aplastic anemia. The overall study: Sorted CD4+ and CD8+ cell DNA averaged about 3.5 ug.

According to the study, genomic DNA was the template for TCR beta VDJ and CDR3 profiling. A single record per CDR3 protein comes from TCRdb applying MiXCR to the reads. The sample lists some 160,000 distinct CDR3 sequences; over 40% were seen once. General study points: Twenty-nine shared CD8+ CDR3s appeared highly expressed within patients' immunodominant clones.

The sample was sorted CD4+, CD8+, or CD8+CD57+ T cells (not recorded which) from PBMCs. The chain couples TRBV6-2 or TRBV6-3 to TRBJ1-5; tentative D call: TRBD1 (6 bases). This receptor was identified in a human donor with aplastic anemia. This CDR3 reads CASSYFGQGYGQPQHF. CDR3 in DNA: TGTGCCAGCAGTTACTTTGGGCAGGGGTATGGACAGCCCCAGCATTTT.